This T cell receptor beta chain was captured by sequencing in a study of T cells in Graves' hyperthyroidism and ophthalmopathy. Whole-study results and caveats: In the blood, most expanded thyroid clonotypes above 0.001 appeared as well. A median roughly 6.6 months before onset, the model predicted ophthalmopathy.

The TCR beta CDR3 regions underwent amplification using RNA transcripts as the source. Primed by the HTBI set, a first-round RT-PCR was run on the TCR CDR3. TCRdb redid the calling of the multiplex PCR reads with MiXCR, one entry per CDR3 protein. The data show 600,000 to 700,000 distinct CDR3 sequences, about 45% seen once. Diagnoses were established using clinical symptoms, serum thyroxine and TRAb, thyroid ultrasound and orbital computed tomography. Of note for this clonotype: Its antigen is not known.

The V end lost 3 bases, the J end lost 0 bases, and 9 bases lay between the germline ends. This CDR3 contains 15 residues. Sequenced sample: peripheral blood or thyroid tissue (not recorded which). The V gene is TRBV12-3 or TRBV12-4, the J gene TRBJ1-5; D gene unclear. The receptor was derived from an adult man with Graves' disease, either hyperthyroidism or ophthalmopathy (not recorded which). The CDR3 region is CASSFMDISNQPQHF. Here the CDR3 DNA reads TGTGCCAGCAGTTTCATGGATATTAGCAATCAGCCCCAGCATTTT.